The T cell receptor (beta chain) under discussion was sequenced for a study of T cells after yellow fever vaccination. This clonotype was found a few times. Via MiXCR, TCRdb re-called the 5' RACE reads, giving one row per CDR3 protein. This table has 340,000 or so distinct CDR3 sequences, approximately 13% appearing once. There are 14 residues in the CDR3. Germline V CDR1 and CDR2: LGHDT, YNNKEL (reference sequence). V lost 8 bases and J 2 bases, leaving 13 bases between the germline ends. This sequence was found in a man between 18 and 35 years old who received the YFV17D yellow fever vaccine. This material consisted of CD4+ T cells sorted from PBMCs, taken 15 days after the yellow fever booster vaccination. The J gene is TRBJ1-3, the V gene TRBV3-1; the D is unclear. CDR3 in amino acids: CASALEGTGNTIYF. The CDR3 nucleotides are TGTGCCAGCGCGCTGGAGGGCACTGGAAACACCATATATTTT.